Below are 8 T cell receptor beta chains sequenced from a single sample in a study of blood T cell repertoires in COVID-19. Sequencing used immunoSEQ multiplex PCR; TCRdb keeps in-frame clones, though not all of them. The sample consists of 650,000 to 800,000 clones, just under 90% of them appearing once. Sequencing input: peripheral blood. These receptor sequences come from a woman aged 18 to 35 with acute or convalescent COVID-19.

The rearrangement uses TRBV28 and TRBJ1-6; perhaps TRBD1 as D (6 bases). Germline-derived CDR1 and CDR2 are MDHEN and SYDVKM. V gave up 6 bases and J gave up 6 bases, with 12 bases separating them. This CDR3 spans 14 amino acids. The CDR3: CASSPGQSNSPLHF. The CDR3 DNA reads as TGTGCCAGCAGCCCGGGACAAAGTAATTCACCCCTCCACTTT.

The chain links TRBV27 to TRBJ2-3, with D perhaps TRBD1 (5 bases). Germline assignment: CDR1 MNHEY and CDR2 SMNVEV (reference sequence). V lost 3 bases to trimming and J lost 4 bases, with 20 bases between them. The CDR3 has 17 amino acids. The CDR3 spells CASSFLRSGKIPDTQYF. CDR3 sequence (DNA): TGTGCCAGCAGTTTTTTGCGGTCAGGGAAGATCCCAGATACGCAGTATTTT.

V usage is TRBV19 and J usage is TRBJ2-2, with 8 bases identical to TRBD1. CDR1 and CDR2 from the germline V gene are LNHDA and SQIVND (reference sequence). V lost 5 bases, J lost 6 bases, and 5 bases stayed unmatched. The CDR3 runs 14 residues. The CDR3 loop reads CASSEDRAAGELFF. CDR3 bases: TGTGCCAGTAGTGAGGACAGGGCTGCCGGGGAGCTGTTTTTT.

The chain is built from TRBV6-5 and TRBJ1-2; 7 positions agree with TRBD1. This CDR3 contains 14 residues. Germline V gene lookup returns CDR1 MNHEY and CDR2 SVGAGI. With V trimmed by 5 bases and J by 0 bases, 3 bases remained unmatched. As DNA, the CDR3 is TGTGCCAGCAGTAGACAGGGAACTAACTATGGCTACACCTTC. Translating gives CASSRQGTNYGYTF.

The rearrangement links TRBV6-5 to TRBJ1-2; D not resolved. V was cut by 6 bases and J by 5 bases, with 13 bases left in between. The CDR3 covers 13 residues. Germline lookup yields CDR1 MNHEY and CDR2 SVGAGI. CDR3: CASSTGSLYGYTF. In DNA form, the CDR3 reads TGTGCCAGCAGCACCGGGAGCCTATATGGCTACACCTTC.

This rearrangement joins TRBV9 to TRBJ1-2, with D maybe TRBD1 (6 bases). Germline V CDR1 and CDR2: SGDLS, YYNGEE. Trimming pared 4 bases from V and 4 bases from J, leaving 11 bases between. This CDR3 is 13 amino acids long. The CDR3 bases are TGTGCCAGCAGCCCCAGGGGTGGCTATGGCTACACCTTC. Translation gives CASSPRGGYGYTF.

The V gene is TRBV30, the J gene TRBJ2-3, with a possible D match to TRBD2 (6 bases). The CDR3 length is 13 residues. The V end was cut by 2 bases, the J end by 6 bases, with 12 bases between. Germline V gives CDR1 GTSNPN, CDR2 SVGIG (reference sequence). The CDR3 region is CAWSNGGSDTQYF. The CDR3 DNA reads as TGTGCCTGGAGTAATGGAGGGTCGGATACGCAGTATTTT.

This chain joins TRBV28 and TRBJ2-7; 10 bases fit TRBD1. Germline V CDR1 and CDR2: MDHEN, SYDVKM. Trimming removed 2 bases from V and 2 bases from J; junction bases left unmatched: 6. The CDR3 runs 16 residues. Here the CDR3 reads CASSLPPGQGTYEQYF. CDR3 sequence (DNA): TGTGCCAGCAGTTTACCTCCGGGACAGGGGACCTACGAGCAGTACTTC.